This T cell receptor beta chain was sequenced during a study of cytomegalovirus exposure and HLA in healthy donors. General study points: Researchers reported that a few CMV-associated chains were confirmed in vitro as CMV antigen-specific. A previous analysis found most TCR beta V segments productive roughly 87% or roughly 30% of the time. In a later analysis, the majority of CMV-associated beta chains seemingly showed HLA restriction.

As to this clone: Its matching antigen is unknown.

The PCR was carried out with 60 Vbeta primers and 13 Jbeta primers. Assay: immunoSEQ multiplex PCR; the TCRdb copy retains only in-frame clones and omits some. Of around 70,000 clones in the sample, over 60% were seen once. Germline-derived CDR1 and CDR2 are SGHTA and FQGTGA. V shed 4 bases and J shed 2 bases, with 9 bases lying between them. The CDR3 length is 13 residues. The TCR comes from a male donor in good health and CMV-seropositive. The rearrangement links TRBV7-3 to TRBJ2-7; TRBD1 is a possible D gene (7 bases). Material: PBMCs. Here the CDR3 DNA reads TGTGCCAGCAGCTCAGGGGGGCCCTACGAGCAGTACTTC. Residues: CASSSGGPYEQYF. Based on the CDR3 plus reference TRBV7-3 and TRBJ2-7, the full variable domain is GAGVSQTPSNKVTEKGKYVELRCDPISGHTALYWYRQSLGQGPEFLIYFQGTGAADDSGLPNDRFFAVRPEGSVSTLKIQRTERGDSAVYLCASSSGGPYEQYFGPGTRLTVT.